The rows below give T cell receptor beta chains drawn from one sample of a study of chronic HIV infection and antiretroviral therapy. Via MiXCR, TCRdb re-called the 5' RACE reads, giving one row per CDR3 protein. The data contain 30,000 to 45,000 distinct CDR3 sequences, 8% to 10% of them seen just once; the ten biggest clones take up 2.9%. The material sequenced was peripheral blood. Receptors were obtained from an adult who had HIV and had not received antiretroviral therapy, or was an uninfected healthy control (not recorded which). The CDR3 runs from the conserved cysteine through the conserved F or W. The D gene is left open where the match is weak. Not every row has a clone size; where given, it reads once, few, many or a size class.

CDR3 length | J gene | D gene | clone size | V gene | CDR3 DNA | CDR3 protein
16 | TRBJ2-3 | TRBD2 | medium-sized | TRBV24-1 | TGTGCCACCAGTGACAGGAGACTAGCAGTGACAGATACGCAGTATTTT | CATSDRRLAVTDTQYF
16 | TRBJ1-1 | NA | NA | TRBV5-4 | TGTGCCAGCAGCTTGGGGGTGGGGGTGAGGGACACTGAAGCTTTCTTT | CASSLGVGVRDTEAFF
14 | TRBJ2-3 | TRBD2 | once | TRBV2 | TGTGCCAGCAGGGAAGTCGCGGGAGGGTATACGCAGTATTTT | CASREVAGGYTQYF
16 | TRBJ1-5 | NA | NA | TRBV9 | TGTGCCAGCAGCGTAATTTCCCGGGGCCTTAATCAGCCCCAGCATTTT | CASSVISRGLNQPQHF
13 | TRBJ2-2 | NA | many | TRBV29-1 | TGCAGCGTTGAAGATGGGAACACCGGGGAGCTGTTTTTT | CSVEDGNTGELFF
13 | TRBJ2-1 | TRBD1 | few | TRBV29-1 | TGCAGCGTTCGAGGGACAGCCTACAATGAGCAGTTCTTC | CSVRGTAYNEQFF
14 | TRBJ2-2 | NA | few | TRBV29-1 | TGCAGCGTTGAAGCAGGCGGCAACACCGGGGAGCTGTTTTTT | CSVEAGGNTGELFF
14 | TRBJ1-1 | NA | few | TRBV5-1 | TGCGCCAGCAGCTTGGGGGGGGGGCTCACTGAAGCTTTCTTT | CASSLGGGLTEAFF
16 | TRBJ1-6 | NA | NA | TRBV21-1 | TGTGCCAGCAGCAGTAGGAATAGCCGGGAGGATTCACCCCTCCACTTT | CASSSRNSREDSPLHF
16 | TRBJ2-3 | NA | NA | TRBV2 | TGTGCCAGCTCAATGACTACAGGGATTCGGGCAGATACGCAGTATTTT | CASSMTTGIRADTQYF
14 | TRBJ2-7 | NA | NA | TRBV9 | TGTGCCAGCAGCGTAGGTGGGGGAGACTACGAGCAGTACTTC | CASSVGGGDYEQYF
13 | TRBJ2-2 | NA | many | TRBV6-4 | TGTGCCAGCAGTGGGACTGACACCGGGGAGCTGTTTTTT | CASSGTDTGELFF
15 | TRBJ2-3 | TRBD2 | NA | TRBV28 | TGTGCCAGCAGTTTTACCCGGGAGGGCACAGATACGCAGTATTTT | CASSFTREGTDTQYF
13 | TRBJ2-3 | NA | NA | TRBV7-3 | TGTGCCAGCAGCCCCCCGAATGTGGATACGCAGTATTTT | CASSPPNVDTQYF
14 | TRBJ2-5 | NA | many | TRBV5-6 | TGTGCCAGCAGCTTGTTGCTATATCAAGAGACCCAGTACTTC | CASSLLLYQETQYF
11 | TRBJ2-7 | NA | many | TRBV6-2/TRBV6-3 | TGTGCCAGCAGCCGCGGGGACGAGCAGTACTTC | CASSRGDEQYF
15 | TRBJ2-7 | NA | NA | TRBV19 | TGTGCCAGTAGTTCCCCCGGCGGCGCACACTACGAGCAGTACTTC | CASSSPGGAHYEQYF
12 | TRBJ1-1 | NA | many | TRBV7-9 | TGTGCCAGCAGCTTAACAGGAGTTGAAGCTTTCTTT | CASSLTGVEAFF
17 | TRBJ2-3 | TRBD2 | many | TRBV2 | TGTGCCAGTCAGCGGGGGTTGCGCAAAGGGGTCACAGATACGCAGTATTTT | CASQRGLRKGVTDTQYF
13 | TRBJ2-7 | NA | many | TRBV20-1 | TGCAGTGCTATCCGGGACTTTTCCTACGAGCAGTACTTC | CSAIRDFSYEQYF
14 | TRBJ1-4 | NA | few | TRBV20-1 | TGCAGTGCTAGGGCCGGGACGATCGCTGAAAAACTGTTTTTT | CSARAGTIAEKLFF
10 | TRBJ2-5 | NA | many | TRBV28 | TGTGCCAGCAGTCAAGAGACCCAGTACTTC | CASSQETQYF
14 | TRBJ1-5 | NA | NA | TRBV24-1 | TGTGCCACCAGTGATTGGGACAGCAATCAGCCCCAGCATTTT | CATSDWDSNQPQHF
13 | TRBJ1-6 | NA | many | TRBV4-3 | TGCGCCAGCAGCCAAGACCTTAATTCACCCCTCCACTTT | CASSQDLNSPLHF
13 | TRBJ2-1 | NA | many | TRBV2 | TGTGCCAGCAGTGGAAAATTGACGGCCTCCCGAGGGTTC | CASSGKLTASRGF
11 | TRBJ2-3 | NA | NA | TRBV29-1 | TGCAGCGTTAAGACCGCAGATACGCAGTATTTT | CSVKTADTQYF
14 | TRBJ1-6 | TRBD1 | few | TRBV18 | TGTGCCAGCTCACCTACAGGGGAAAATTCACCCCTCCACTTT | CASSPTGENSPLHF
18 | TRBJ2-7 | TRBD1 | many | TRBV7-2 | TGTGCCAGCAGCTTAGGCCCGACAGGGTTGCCCACCACCTACGAGCAGTACTTC | CASSLGPTGLPTTYEQYF
14 | TRBJ2-1 | TRBD2 | many | TRBV2 | TGTGCCAGCAGTCCGCAGCGGGAGTTCAATGAGCAGTTCTTC | CASSPQREFNEQFF